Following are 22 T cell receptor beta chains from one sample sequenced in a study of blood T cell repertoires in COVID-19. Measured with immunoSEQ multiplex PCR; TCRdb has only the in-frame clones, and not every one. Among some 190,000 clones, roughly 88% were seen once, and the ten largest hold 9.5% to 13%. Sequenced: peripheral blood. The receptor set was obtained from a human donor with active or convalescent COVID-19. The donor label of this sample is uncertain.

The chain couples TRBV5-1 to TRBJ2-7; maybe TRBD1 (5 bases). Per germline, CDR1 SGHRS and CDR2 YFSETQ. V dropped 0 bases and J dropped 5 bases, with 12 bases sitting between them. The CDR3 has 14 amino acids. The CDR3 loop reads CASSLGAGNNEQYF. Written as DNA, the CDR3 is TGCGCCAGCAGCTTGGGAGCAGGGAACAACGAGCAGTACTTC.

CDR3 residues: CSVGRGDSSYEQYF. CDR3 coding DNA: TGCAGCGTTGGGAGGGGGGACAGCTCCTACGAGCAGTACTTC. This rearrangement joins TRBV29-1 to TRBJ2-7, with D perhaps TRBD1 (7 bases). V was trimmed by 4 bases and J by 0 bases, leaving 13 bases between them. The germline gives CDR1 SQVTM, CDR2 ANQGSEA. The CDR3 has 14 residues.

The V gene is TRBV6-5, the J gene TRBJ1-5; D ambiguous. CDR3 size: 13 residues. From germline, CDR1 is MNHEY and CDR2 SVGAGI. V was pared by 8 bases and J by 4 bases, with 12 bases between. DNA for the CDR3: TGTGCCAGCGTCGGAGTGATTAATCAGCCCCAGCATTTT. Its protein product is CASVGVINQPQHF.

For the CDR3, the DNA is TGTGCCAGCAGTCCAGGCGGGGGACAGGGGATTGATGAGCAGTTCTTC. Translated: CASSPGGGQGIDEQFF. The chain uses TRBV11-3 and TRBJ2-1; 10 positions match TRBD1. Germline V CDR1 and CDR2: SGHNT, YENEEA. CDR3 length: 16 amino acids. After removal of 6 bases from V and 8 bases from J, the junction contained 13 bases not matched to a gene.

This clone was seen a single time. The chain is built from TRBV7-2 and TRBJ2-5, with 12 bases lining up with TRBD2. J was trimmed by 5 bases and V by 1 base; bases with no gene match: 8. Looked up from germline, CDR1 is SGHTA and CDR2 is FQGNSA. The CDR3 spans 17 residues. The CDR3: CASSLVPSGGARETQYF. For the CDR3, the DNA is TGTGCCAGCAGCTTAGTTCCTAGCGGGGGGGCCAGGGAGACCCAGTACTTC.

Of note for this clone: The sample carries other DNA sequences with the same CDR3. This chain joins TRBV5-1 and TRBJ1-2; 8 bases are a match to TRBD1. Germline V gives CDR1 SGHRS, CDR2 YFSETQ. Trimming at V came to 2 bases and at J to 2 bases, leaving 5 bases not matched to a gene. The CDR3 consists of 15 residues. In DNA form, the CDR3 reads TGCGCCAGCAGCTTCGGACAGGGTAGAAACTATGGCTACACCTTC. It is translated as CASSFGQGRNYGYTF.

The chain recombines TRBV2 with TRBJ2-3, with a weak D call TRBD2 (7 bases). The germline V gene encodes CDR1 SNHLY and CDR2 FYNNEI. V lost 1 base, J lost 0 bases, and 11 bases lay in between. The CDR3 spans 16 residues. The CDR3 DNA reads TGTGCCAGCAGTGAAGGGGAGGGGGGTAGCACAGATACGCAGTATTTT. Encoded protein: CASSEGEGGSTDTQYF.

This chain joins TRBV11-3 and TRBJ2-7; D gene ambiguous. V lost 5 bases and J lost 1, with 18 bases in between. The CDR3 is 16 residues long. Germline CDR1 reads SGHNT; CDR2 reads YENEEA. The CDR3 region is CASSPYGPGASYEQYF. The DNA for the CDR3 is TGTGCCAGCAGCCCATATGGTCCCGGAGCTTCCTACGAGCAGTACTTC.

The CDR3: CAISEALAYNEQFF. The CDR3 DNA follows: TGTGCCATCAGTGAGGCACTAGCTTACAATGAGCAGTTCTTC. The chain has TRBV10-3 and TRBJ2-1; D is possibly TRBD2 (6 bases). CDR1 ENHRY and CDR2 SYGVKD come from the germline V gene. This CDR3 has 14 amino acids. Trimming stripped 2 bases from V and 4 bases from J, with 9 bases between.

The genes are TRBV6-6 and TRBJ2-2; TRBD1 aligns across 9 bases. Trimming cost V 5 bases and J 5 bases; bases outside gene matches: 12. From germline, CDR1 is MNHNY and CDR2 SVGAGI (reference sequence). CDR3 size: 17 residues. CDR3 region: CASSRFLSQGATGELFF. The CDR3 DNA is TGTGCCAGCAGTCGCTTCTTATCACAGGGGGCGACCGGGGAGCTGTTTTTT.

CDR3 bases: TGTGCCAGCAGTTCCCGGGACAGGGGTTGGGCCGGGGAGCTGTTTTTT. It codes for CASSSRDRGWAGELFF. J is TRBJ2-2 and V is TRBV27; 10 bases agree with TRBD1. With V trimmed by 4 bases and J by 6 bases, 8 bases remained unmatched. CDR1 is MNHEY and CDR2 is SMNVEV in the germline V gene (reference sequence). The CDR3 totals 16 residues.

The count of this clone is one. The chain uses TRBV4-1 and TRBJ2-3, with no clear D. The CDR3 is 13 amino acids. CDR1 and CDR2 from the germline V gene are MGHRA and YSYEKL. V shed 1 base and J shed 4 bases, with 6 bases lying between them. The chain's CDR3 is CASSQGYADTQYF. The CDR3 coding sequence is TGCGCCAGCAGCCAAGGCTACGCAGATACGCAGTATTTT.

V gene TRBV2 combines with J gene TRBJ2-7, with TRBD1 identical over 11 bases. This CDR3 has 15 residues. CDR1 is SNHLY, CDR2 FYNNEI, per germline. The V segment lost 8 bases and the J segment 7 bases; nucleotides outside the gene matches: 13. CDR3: CASSREGQGVVEQYF. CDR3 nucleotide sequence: TGTGCCAGCTCGAGGGAGGGACAGGGGGTGGTAGAGCAGTACTTC.

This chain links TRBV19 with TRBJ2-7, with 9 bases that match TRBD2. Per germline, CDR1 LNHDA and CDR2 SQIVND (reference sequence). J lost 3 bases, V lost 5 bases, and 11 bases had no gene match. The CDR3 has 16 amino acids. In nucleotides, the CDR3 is TGTGCCAGTAGTCCGTACCGTGCTAGCGGGGTCTACGAGCAGTACTTC. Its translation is CASSPYRASGVYEQYF.

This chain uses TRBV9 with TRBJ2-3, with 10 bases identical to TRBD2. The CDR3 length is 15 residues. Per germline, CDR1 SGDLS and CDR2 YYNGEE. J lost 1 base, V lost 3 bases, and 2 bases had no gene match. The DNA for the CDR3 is TGTGCCAGCAGCGCAACTAGCGGGGGCACAGATACGCAGTATTTT. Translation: CASSATSGGTDTQYF.

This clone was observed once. The CDR3 spells CASSLSRLSGYTF. The CDR3, as DNA: TGTGCCAGCAGCTTAAGCAGGTTAAGCGGCTACACCTTC. This chain links TRBV11-2 with TRBJ1-2; no clear D gene. With 2 bases removed from V and 8 bases from J, the gap between germline ends came to 12 bases. The germline V gene has CDR1 SGHAT and CDR2 FQNNGV. The CDR3 extends over 13 amino acids.

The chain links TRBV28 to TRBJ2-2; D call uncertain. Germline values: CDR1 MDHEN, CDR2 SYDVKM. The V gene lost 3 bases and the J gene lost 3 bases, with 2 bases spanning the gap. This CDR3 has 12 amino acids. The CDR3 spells CASSFYTGELFF. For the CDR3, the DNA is TGTGCCAGCAGTTTCTACACCGGGGAGCTGTTTTTT.

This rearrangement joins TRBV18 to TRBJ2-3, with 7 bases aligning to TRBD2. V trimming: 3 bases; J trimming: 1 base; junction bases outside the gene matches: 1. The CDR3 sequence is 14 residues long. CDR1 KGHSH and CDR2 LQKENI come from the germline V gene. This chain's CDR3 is CASSPAGGTDTQYF. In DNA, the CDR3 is TGTGCCAGCTCACCGGCGGGAGGCACAGATACGCAGTATTTT.

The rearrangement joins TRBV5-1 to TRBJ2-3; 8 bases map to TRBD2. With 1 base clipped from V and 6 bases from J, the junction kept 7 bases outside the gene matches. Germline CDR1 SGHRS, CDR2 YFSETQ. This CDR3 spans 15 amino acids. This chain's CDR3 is CASSLLAGRGDTQYF. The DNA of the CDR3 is TGCGCCAGCAGCTTGTTAGCGGGGAGGGGTGATACGCAGTATTTT.

CDR3 protein: CASSTLGGQSTDTQYF. CDR3 coding DNA: TGTGCCAGCAGCACCCTCGGGGGTCAAAGCACAGATACGCAGTATTTT. The chain employs TRBV13 and TRBJ2-3, with D perhaps TRBD2 (6 bases). CDR1 and CDR2 from the germline V gene are PRHDT and FYEKMQ (reference sequence). Trimming took off 5 bases at V and 0 bases at J, with 15 bases between the two ends. The CDR3 totals 16 residues.

CDR3 sequence (DNA): TGTGCCAGCAGCTTAGGACTAGCGTTAGAATACGAGCAGTACTTC. Protein: CASSLGLALEYEQYF. The V gene is TRBV11-3, the J gene TRBJ2-7; TRBD2 matches 8 bases. CDR3 size: 15 residues. From germline, CDR1 is SGHNT and CDR2 YENEEA. V lost 1 base to trimming and J lost 4 bases; unmatched junction nucleotides: 6.

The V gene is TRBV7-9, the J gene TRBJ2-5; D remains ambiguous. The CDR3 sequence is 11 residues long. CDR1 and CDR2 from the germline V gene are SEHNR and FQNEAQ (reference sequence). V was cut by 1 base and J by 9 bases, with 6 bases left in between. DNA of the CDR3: TGTGCCAGCAGCTTAGGTGGCCCCCAGTACTTC. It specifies CASSLGGPQYF.